This entry describes one T cell receptor beta chain. Given a much more abundant clone one base away, this may be a read error. Unsorted whole blood yielded blood RNA, and germline DNA was extracted as well. These data come from a study of tumor-infiltrating lymphocytes in primary liver carcinoma. Germline values: CDR1 GTSNPN, CDR2 SVGIG (reference sequence). There are 11 residues in the CDR3. V was cut by 0 bases and J by 6 bases, with 3 bases left in between. TCR beta cDNA was reverse-transcribed from 500 to 550 ng of total RNA. The reaction used a constant-region primer and ProtoScript II reverse transcriptase. Investigators got TCR beta libraries out of three nested multiplex PCR rounds, done with slightly modified ARM-PCR. Forward primers for TRBV1-TRBV30 and a C-beta reverse primer served the first two PCR rounds, at around 9 cycles each. TCRdb redid the calling of the multiplex PCR reads with MiXCR, one entry per CDR3 protein. The sample comprises 190,000 or so distinct CDR3 sequences, less than 70% of which are singletons, and roughly 6.4% rests with the top ten.

The receptor was derived from a woman aged 55-70 years with primary liver carcinoma and hepatitis B virus infection. The chain couples TRBV30 to TRBJ2-1; unclear D gene. Specimen: peripheral blood. The CDR3 DNA is TGTGCCTGGAGTGTATTCAATGAGCAGTTCTTC. Its translation is CAWSVFNEQFF.